Reported below is one TCR beta chain. This sample stems from a study of blood T cells in healthy people across ages. Germline V gene data show CDR1 as SGHTA and CDR2 as FQGNSA. V was cut by 1 base and J by 1 base, with 10 bases left in between. The CDR3 is 15 residues long. The use of a sample-barcoded 5' primer and a J-beta primer mix characterized a second PCR of 7 to 11 cycles. TCRdb passed the 5' RACE reads through MiXCR, listing each CDR3 protein once. The data show more than 450,000 distinct CDR3 sequences, about 27% seen once. The same data also went into a second study, on T cells of mothers and their children.

The chain couples TRBV7-2 to TRBJ1-2, with D possibly TRBD1 on 5 matching bases. Sequencing used blood. This receptor was identified in a boy between 2 and 10 years old in good health. CDR3 DNA sequence: TGTGCCAGCAGCTTAGGTGGGGGTCGTAACTATGGCTACACCTTC. As protein: CASSLGGGRNYGYTF. Variable domain in full (rest from reference TRBV7-2 and TRBJ1-2): GAGVSQSPSNKVTEKGKDVELRCDPISGHTALYWYRQSLGQGLEFLIYFQGNSAPDKSGLPSDRFSAERTGGSVSTLTIQRTQQEDSAVYLCASSLGGGRNYGYTFGSGTRLTVV.